These 3 T cell receptor beta chains were sequenced from one sample in a study of blood T cell repertoires in COVID-19 (dated by TCRdb to the early 2020s). Receptor libraries were prepared by the immunoSEQ multiplex PCR assay. TCRdb took over this immuneACCESS table, retaining in-frame rearrangements with V and J assigned. Such tables are incomplete; in checked studies, under half of the missing clones stem from an unresolved V gene, and the remainder is unexplained. For this sample there are 50,000 to 65,000 clones; roughly 83% appear just once. The ten largest clones represent 15% to 20% of the sample. The sequenced material came from peripheral blood. The receptors were sampled from a man in his sixties with COVID-19, enrolled during active disease.

The chain is built from TRBV6-5 and TRBJ1-2; tentatively, D is TRBD1 (6 bases). Per the germline V gene, CDR1 is MNHEY and CDR2 is SVGAGI. The length of the CDR3 is 14 residues. V lost 0 bases and J 3 bases, leaving 8 bases between the germline ends. The CDR3 protein is CASSYSSGDYGYTF. In DNA, the CDR3 is TGTGCCAGCAGTTACTCATCAGGGGACTATGGCTACACCTTC.

The V call is TRBV10-1, the J call TRBJ2-5, with TRBD1 matching over 9 bases. V lost 4 bases, J lost 7 bases, and 10 bases stayed unmatched. This CDR3 has 15 residues. Germline V gene sequence: CDR1 WNHNN, CDR2 SYGVQD (reference sequence). CDR3 in amino acids: CASSGLRDREATQYF. The CDR3 DNA follows: TGCGCCAGCAGTGGCCTCCGGGACAGGGAGGCGACCCAGTACTTC.

The chain joins TRBV28 to TRBJ1-4; D ambiguous. From germline, CDR1 is MDHEN and CDR2 SYDVKM. V was pared by 6 bases and J by 8 bases, with 10 bases between. The CDR3 contains 12 residues. Here the CDR3 reads CASRTTSEKLFF. The CDR3 DNA reads TGTGCCAGCAGGACAACATCGGAAAAACTGTTTTTT. The variable domain in full, with the rest retrieved from reference TRBV28 and TRBJ1-4, is DVKVTQSSRYLVKRTGEKVFLECVQDMDHENMFWYRQDPGLGLRLIYFSYDVKMKEKGDIPEGYSVSREKKERFSLILESASTNQTSMYLCASRTTSEKLFFGSGTQLSVL.